The 3 T cell receptor beta chains listed next were all sequenced from one sample in a study of early T cells in non-severe SARS-CoV-2 infection listed by TCRdb under 2021. Library preparation employed 5' RACE. For sequencing, a NextSeq 500 was employed. The public reads were quality trimmed at Q25 with fastp and then assembled into clones with MiXCR by TCRdb, keeping productive beta chains. Each CDR3 protein appears once, grouped with its most common genes and DNA. For this sample the table gives tens of thousands of distinct CDR3 sequences, of which more than 13% were detected only once. The ten largest clones take up roughly 11% of the sample. The sample comprised whole blood. Every receptor here comes from an adult who was a healthcare worker with PCR-confirmed SARS-CoV-2 infection or an uninfected control (not recorded which).

The chain combines TRBV29-1 with TRBJ2-2; 8 nucleotides match TRBD1. The CDR3 totals 15 residues. V was clipped by 6 bases and J by 1 base; unmatched bases: 7. Germline V gives CDR1 SQVTM, CDR2 ANQGSEA. The CDR3 nucleotides are TGCAGCGTGCGCCGACAGGGGAGGAACACCGGGGAGCTGTTTTTT. Its translation: CSVRRQGRNTGELFF.

The gene calls are TRBV29-1 and TRBJ2-1; D is unclear. Germline CDR1 and CDR2: SQVTM and ANQGSEA. The V and J ends lost 3 bases and 10 bases respectively, with 4 bases between them. The CDR3 runs to 9 residues. The CDR3 region is CSVDVEQFF. The CDR3 DNA sequence: TGCAGCGTTGACGTAGAGCAGTTCTTC.

V usage is TRBV6-1 and J usage is TRBJ2-3; 12 bases fit TRBD1. Trimming removed 6 bases from V and 6 bases from J; junction bases left unmatched: 16. Germline loops: CDR1 MNHNS, CDR2 SASEGT. The CDR3 consists of 18 residues. For the CDR3, the DNA is TGTGCCAGCAGGGGAGGGACAGGGGGCCTCGCGACGCGGGATACGCAGTATTTT. Amino acids: CASRGGTGGLATRDTQYF.